The 14 T cell receptor beta chains below come from one sample, sequenced in a study of PD-L1 blockade in urothelial cancer. Sequencing used immunoSEQ multiplex PCR; TCRdb keeps in-frame clones, though not all of them. The sample records about 38,000 clones, about 89% being singletons. The specimen comprised PBMCs, sampled around atezolizumab (anti-PD-L1) treatment. The receptors derive from a man in his fifties or sixties with urothelial cancer.

The sample holds a few counts of this clone. This chain connects TRBV6-5 to TRBJ2-3; no clear D gene. V lost 0 bases, J lost 0 bases, and 10 bases lay in between. From germline, CDR1 is MNHEY and CDR2 SVGAGI. This CDR3 contains 16 residues. CDR3 sequence reads: CASSYSTATSTDTQYF. CDR3 DNA sequence: TGTGCCAGCAGTTACTCAACGGCGACTAGCACAGATACGCAGTATTTT.

This clone was picked up one time. This chain connects TRBV9 to TRBJ2-1; 13 nucleotides line up with TRBD2. Germline assignment: CDR1 SGDLS and CDR2 YYNGEE. V lost 4 bases and J lost 7; bases outside the gene matches: 11. CDR3 length equals 17 residues. The CDR3 sequence: CASSPRSTSGRSNEQFF. The CDR3 DNA sequence: TGTGCCAGCAGCCCCCGATCGACTAGCGGGAGGTCAAATGAGCAGTTCTTC.

The rearrangement uses TRBV7-9 and TRBJ2-1; 7 bases are a match to TRBD2. V lost 11 bases to trimming and J lost 0 bases; unmatched junction nucleotides: 4. CDR1 and CDR2 from the germline V gene are SEHNR and FQNEAQ (reference sequence). CDR3 length: 13 residues. The CDR3 sequence: CALWTSSYNEQFF. CDR3 nucleotide sequence: TGTGCCCTCTGGACTAGCTCCTACAATGAGCAGTTCTTC.

This clone has just a few counts. The chain links TRBV9 to TRBJ1-2; D unclear. The CDR3 consists of 15 residues. Germline CDR1 is SGDLS and CDR2 is YYNGEE. Trimming removed 4 bases from V and 1 base from J, with 14 bases in between. In nucleotides, the CDR3 is TGTGCCAGCAGCCTAGGGAGGAGTCTTAACTATGGCTACACCTTC. This sequence encodes CASSLGRSLNYGYTF.

The chain carries TRBV28 and TRBJ1-5; TRBD1 agrees at 7 bases. CDR3 length equals 15 residues. CDR1 and CDR2 from the germline V gene are MDHEN and SYDVKM. The trim removed 5 bases at V and 6 bases at J, leaving 10 bases unmatched. The CDR3 loop is CASSTTGDFGQPQHF. In DNA form, the CDR3 reads TGTGCCAGCAGTACCACAGGGGATTTCGGTCAGCCCCAGCATTTT. Full variable domain (remainder filled in from reference TRBV28 and TRBJ1-5): DVKVTQSSRYLVKRTGEKVFLECVQDMDHENMFWYRQDPGLGLRLIYFSYDVKMKEKGDIPEGYSVSREKKERFSLILESASTNQTSMYLCASSTTGDFGQPQHFGDGTRLSIL.

The CDR3 loop is CASTLGGISTYEQYF. CDR3 nucleotide sequence: TGTGCCAGCACCCTGGGGGGGATTTCAACCTACGAGCAGTACTTC. J is TRBJ2-7 and V is TRBV28; 7 nucleotides match TRBD2. The CDR3 spans 15 residues. Losses at the gene ends were 7 bases for V and 2 bases for J; bases not matched to a gene: 11. CDR1 and CDR2 from the germline V gene are MDHEN and SYDVKM.

The chain is built from TRBV18 and TRBJ2-7, with D possibly TRBD1 on 6 matching bases. From germline, CDR1 is KGHSH and CDR2 LQKENI. V dropped 5 bases and J dropped 3 bases, with 11 bases sitting between them. This CDR3 spans 13 amino acids. Here the CDR3 reads CASSTTGSYEQYF. DNA for the CDR3: TGTGCCAGCTCAACCACAGGGAGCTACGAGCAGTACTTC. Full variable domain (remainder filled in from reference TRBV18 and TRBJ2-7): NAGVMQNPRHLVRRRGQEARLRCSPMKGHSHVYWYRQLPEEGLKFMVYLQKENIIDESGMPKERFSAEFPKEGPSILRIQQVVRGDSAAYFCASSTTGSYEQYFGPGTRLTVT.

J is TRBJ1-3 and V is TRBV5-4; TRBD1 is a possible D gene (6 bases). This CDR3 region has 19 residues. Trimming cost V 4 bases and J 1 base, with 24 bases left between them. Germline V gene data show CDR1 as SGHNT and CDR2 as YYREEE (reference sequence). Here the CDR3 DNA reads TGTGCCAGCAGCCGAATGATACAGGGTTTGGGAGCATCTGGAAACACCATATATTTT. This encodes CASSRMIQGLGASGNTIYF.

The rearrangement links TRBV5-6 to TRBJ1-5; TRBD1 aligns across 12 bases. The germline V gene has CDR1 SGHDT and CDR2 YYEEEE. The CDR3 spans 16 residues. J was trimmed by 6 bases and V by 3 bases; bases with no gene match: 7. CDR3 DNA: TGTGCCAGCAGCTGGCTGGGACAGGGGGCTAGTCAGCCCCAGCATTTT. Translating it yields CASSWLGQGASQPQHF.

This sequence joins TRBV5-6 and TRBJ1-2, with a tentative D call TRBD1 (6 bases). With 3 bases removed from V and 7 bases from J, the gap between germline ends came to 10 bases. The CDR3 runs 12 residues. Germline CDR1 is SGHDT and CDR2 is YYEEEE. In DNA form, the CDR3 reads TGTGCCAGCAGCTCTGGGACATCTGGCTACACCTTC. Translating gives CASSSGTSGYTF.

V gene TRBV30 combines with J gene TRBJ1-4, with D unclear. The CDR3 extends over 16 amino acids. Germline V gives CDR1 GTSNPN, CDR2 SVGIG (reference sequence). V was shortened by 1 base and J by 0 bases, with 12 bases between the two germline ends. The CDR3 DNA reads as TGTGCCTGGAGTGCCGGGTTGACGGCAACTAATGAAAAACTGTTTTTT. Its protein is CAWSAGLTATNEKLFF.

This chain's CDR3 is CASSLGAEQYF. DNA for the CDR3: TGTGCCAGCAGCTTAGGGGCCGAGCAGTACTTC. V and J are TRBV7-2 and TRBJ2-7; D unclear. This CDR3 region has 11 residues. Germline V gene lookup returns CDR1 SGHTA and CDR2 FQGNSA. V dropped 1 base and J dropped 6 bases, with 4 bases sitting between them. The variable domain in full, completed from reference TRBV7-2 and TRBJ2-7, reads GAGVSQSPSNKVTEKGKDVELRCDPISGHTALYWYRQSLGQGLEFLIYFQGNSAPDKSGLPSDRFSAERTGGSVSTLTIQRTQQEDSAVYLCASSLGAEQYFGPGTRLTVT.

The chain has TRBV5-1 and TRBJ2-3; tentatively, D is TRBD2 (6 bases). The CDR3 runs to 15 residues. Germline CDR1 SGHRS, CDR2 YFSETQ. V dropped 3 bases and J dropped 2 bases, with 13 bases sitting between them. In nucleotides, the CDR3 is TGCGCCAGCAGCTCGCTAGCGCTCGACACAGATACGCAGTATTTT. Translation: CASSSLALDTDTQYF.

This rearrangement joins TRBV6-1 to TRBJ2-1; D may be TRBD2 (5 bases). The CDR3 has 15 residues. Looked up from germline, CDR1 is MNHNS and CDR2 is SASEGT. The V end lost 7 bases, the J end lost 2 bases, and 15 bases lay between the germline ends. The CDR3 DNA reads TGTGCCAGCACTGATCCCAGCGGCGCCTACAATGAGCAGTTCTTC. It yields the protein CASTDPSGAYNEQFF.